These T cell receptor beta chains were read from a single sample in a study of T cell responses to AZD1222 COVID-19 vaccine. Assay: immunoSEQ multiplex PCR; the TCRdb copy retains only in-frame clones and omits some. Here the sample spans about 110,000 clones, 80% to 90% being singletons. Sequencing used peripheral blood, obtained on day 0 of AZD1222 vaccination. These receptors were collected from an adult in good health. CDR3s include the opening cysteine and the closing phenylalanine or tryptophan. The order of the fields is CDR3 protein, J gene, D gene, V gene. The D gene is left open where the match is weak.

CDR3aa: CASSPQSGYGNTEAFF
j_gene: TRBJ1-1
d_gene: NA
v_gene: TRBV4-1

CDR3aa: CASSLDGTSYGYTF
j_gene: TRBJ1-2
d_gene: NA
v_gene: TRBV5-1

CDR3aa: CASSPLAGAPIQFF
j_gene: TRBJ2-1
d_gene: TRBD2
v_gene: TRBV4-1

CDR3aa: CASSGNEQFF
j_gene: TRBJ2-1
d_gene: NA
v_gene: TRBV6-2/TRBV6-3

CDR3aa: CASSSDRGLASYNEQFF
j_gene: TRBJ2-1
d_gene: TRBD1
v_gene: TRBV19

CDR3aa: CASRAKAGRYYNEQFF
j_gene: TRBJ2-1
d_gene: NA
v_gene: TRBV27

CDR3aa: CASSRVVANNEQFF
j_gene: TRBJ2-1
d_gene: NA
v_gene: TRBV19

CDR3aa: CASQSRVQAFF
j_gene: TRBJ1-1
d_gene: NA
v_gene: TRBV10-2

CDR3aa: CASSVGQGAGYEQYF
j_gene: TRBJ2-7
d_gene: TRBD1
v_gene: TRBV9

CDR3aa: CASPPGLAGGVSYNEQFF
j_gene: TRBJ2-1
d_gene: TRBD2
v_gene: TRBV10-2

CDR3aa: CASSSSGTSGSYEQYF
j_gene: TRBJ2-7
d_gene: TRBD2
v_gene: TRBV7-2

CDR3aa: CASSLDTTDSYEQYF
j_gene: TRBJ2-7
d_gene: NA
v_gene: TRBV5-6

CDR3aa: CASSPRTGDEQYF
j_gene: TRBJ2-7
d_gene: TRBD1
v_gene: TRBV19

CDR3aa: CASSQDLGPLLGGYTF
j_gene: TRBJ1-2
d_gene: NA
v_gene: TRBV4-2

CDR3aa: CASSHDKNTEAFF
j_gene: TRBJ1-1
d_gene: NA
v_gene: TRBV18

CDR3aa: CASSPRTGGGNYGYTF
j_gene: TRBJ1-2
d_gene: TRBD1
v_gene: TRBV7-2

CDR3aa: CASSRGVGANVLTF
j_gene: TRBJ2-6
d_gene: NA
v_gene: TRBV19

CDR3aa: CASSPVGGALYEQYF
j_gene: TRBJ2-7
d_gene: TRBD2
v_gene: TRBV7-7

CDR3aa: CASSPRTSGGGDEQFF
j_gene: TRBJ2-1
d_gene: TRBD2
v_gene: TRBV6-2/TRBV6-3

CDR3aa: CASSPHQGRVRAGELFF
j_gene: TRBJ2-2
d_gene: NA
v_gene: TRBV28

CDR3aa: CASSLSGQGVYGYTF
j_gene: TRBJ1-2
d_gene: TRBD1
v_gene: TRBV27

CDR3aa: CARDSYRSYEQYF
j_gene: TRBJ2-7
d_gene: NA
v_gene: TRBV9

CDR3aa: CASSLNRERNEQFF
j_gene: TRBJ2-1
d_gene: NA
v_gene: TRBV13

CDR3aa: CSAETALYAYGYTF
j_gene: TRBJ1-2
d_gene: NA
v_gene: TRBV29-1

CDR3aa: CASSLRLAGGLDTQYF
j_gene: TRBJ2-3
d_gene: TRBD2
v_gene: TRBV5-6

CDR3aa: CASSQEGREGGYGYTF
j_gene: TRBJ1-2
d_gene: NA
v_gene: TRBV4-2

CDR3aa: CASSLLEGGETQYF
j_gene: TRBJ2-5
d_gene: NA
v_gene: TRBV3-1/TRBV3-2